The 23 T cell receptor beta chains in this list originate from one sample, sequenced in a study of beta chain features in type 1 diabetes. Every isolated RNA sample was fully reverse transcribed, so sequencing captured expressed TCRB transcripts. Clones were read by immunoSEQ multiplex PCR, and TCRdb kept only the in-frame ones, dropping some. The table shows fewer than 200,000 clones, with 10% to 15% occurring only once. Specimen: central memory CD4+ T cells from blood. These receptors were collected from a young woman in good health.

The table lists this clone with a few counts. V and J are TRBV19 and TRBJ2-5; 9 bases align to TRBD1. The CDR3 covers 14 residues. Germline assignment: CDR1 LNHDA and CDR2 SQIVND (reference sequence). J gave up 4 bases and V 6 bases, and 6 bases lay outside the gene matches. CDR3 coding DNA: TGTGCCAGTAGAAAACAGGGGGCTGGAGAGACCCAGTACTTC. Translation gives CASRKQGAGETQYF.

V usage is TRBV19 and J usage is TRBJ1-5; no clear D gene. The CDR3 runs to 13 residues. Germline V lookup: CDR1 LNHDA, CDR2 SQIVND (reference sequence). Trimming removed 8 bases at V and 3 bases at J, with 11 bases between. The chain's CDR3 is CASAPGYNQPQHF. The CDR3 DNA reads as TGTGCCAGTGCCCCGGGATACAATCAGCCCCAGCATTTT.

This clone was seen a few times. The chain carries TRBV6-5 and TRBJ2-1; 8 bases fit TRBD1. Germline-derived CDR1 and CDR2 are MNHEY and SVGAGI. The CDR3 sequence is 12 residues long. The junction had 7 bases not matched to a gene; V was cut back by 10 bases and J by 8 bases. The CDR3 sequence is CATSGQGHEQFF. The CDR3 nucleotides read TGTGCCACCTCCGGACAGGGCCATGAGCAGTTCTTC.

This clone was found a few times. The chain links TRBV4-1 to TRBJ1-2; D may be TRBD1 (6 bases). The CDR3 has 16 amino acids. CDR1 and CDR2 (germline): MGHRA, YSYEKL. V was pared by 6 bases and J by 3 bases, with 20 bases between. CDR3 sequence: CASRGDTGRIDYGYTF. CDR3 nucleotide sequence: TGCGCCAGCAGGGGTGATACAGGGAGAATAGACTATGGCTACACCTTC.

This clone was observed many times. Mismatch with germline at one junction end may stem from a read error. This same CDR3 is encoded by further DNA sequences in the sample. The chain couples TRBV18 to TRBJ2-1, with 7 bases fitting TRBD1. This CDR3 contains 14 residues. CDR1 is KGHSH and CDR2 is LQKENI in the germline V gene. The CDR3 region has the DNA TGTGCCAGCTCTCCACAGGGGCGCAACAATGAGCAGTTCTTC. Translation gives CASSPQGRNNEQFF.

The chain's CDR3 is CAWSVGGADIETQYF. The CDR3 DNA is TGTGCCTGGAGTGTAGGGGGGGCTGATATTGAGACCCAGTACTTC. V and J are TRBV30 and TRBJ2-5; weak D call: TRBD2 (7 bases). V was trimmed by 0 bases and J by 5 bases, leaving 16 bases between them. The CDR3 totals 15 residues. The germline V gene has CDR1 GTSNPN and CDR2 SVGIG (reference sequence).

The chain combines TRBV18 with TRBJ2-6; tentatively, D is TRBD1 (6 bases). Germline CDR1 reads KGHSH; CDR2 reads LQKENI. V was cut by 3 bases and J by 0 bases, with 15 bases left in between. There are 18 residues in the CDR3. The CDR3 sequence is CASSPRGHHNSGANVLTF. In DNA form, the CDR3 reads TGTGCCAGCTCACCCCGGGGACATCATAACTCTGGGGCCAACGTCCTGACTTTC. Filled out from reference TRBV18 and TRBJ2-6, the complete variable domain reads NAGVMQNPRHLVRRRGQEARLRCSPMKGHSHVYWYRQLPEEGLKFMVYLQKENIIDESGMPKERFSAEFPKEGPSILRIQQVVRGDSAAYFCASSPRGHHNSGANVLTFGAGSRLTVL.

This clone has a handful of counts. This chain joins TRBV7-8 and TRBJ2-1, with TRBD2 identical over 13 bases. J lost 12 bases, V lost 5 bases, and 10 bases had no gene match. The CDR3 extends over 15 amino acids. Looked up from germline, CDR1 is SGHVS and CDR2 is FQNEAQ. CDR3 residues: CASSATGLAGSGQFF. The CDR3 nucleotides are TGTGCCAGCAGCGCCACGGGACTAGCGGGATCGGGGCAGTTCTTC.

The rearrangement links TRBV6-5 to TRBJ1-2; no definite D call. The ends were cut back, 6 bases at V and 8 bases at J, with 16 bases in the middle. The CDR3 length is 13 residues. CDR1 and CDR2 (germline): MNHEY, SVGAGI. The chain's CDR3 is CASSKGDLFGYTF. CDR3 DNA sequence: TGTGCCAGCAGCAAGGGAGACTTATTCGGCTACACCTTC.

This clone was counted a few times. This rearrangement joins TRBV5-4 to TRBJ2-1, with 10 positions matching TRBD1. V lost 3 bases, J lost 4 bases, and 7 bases stayed unmatched. CDR1 is SGHNT, CDR2 YYREEE, per germline (reference sequence). The CDR3 spans 16 residues. In DNA form, the CDR3 reads TGTGCCAGCAGCTCAACGGGACAGGGGTCGTACAATGAGCAGTTCTTC. Translation: CASSSTGQGSYNEQFF.

The genes are TRBV5-1 and TRBJ2-5; TRBD1 might be the D (6 bases). CDR3 length: 15 residues. Between the trimmed V and J ends, which lost 4 bases and 3 bases, there was a span of 16 bases. Germline lookup yields CDR1 SGHRS and CDR2 YFSETQ. CDR3 sequence reads: CASSRTGNREETQYF. CDR3 DNA sequence: TGCGCCAGCAGCCGTACAGGGAATAGGGAAGAGACCCAGTACTTC.

This clone turned up a few times. This chain joins TRBV29-1 and TRBJ2-1, with D perhaps matching TRBD1 (6 bases). CDR3 size: 16 residues. Trimming took off 1 base at V and 0 bases at J, with 13 bases between the two ends. Germline V gene sequence: CDR1 SQVTM, CDR2 ANQGSEA. The CDR3 region is CSVEGAGDSSYNEQFF. As DNA, the CDR3 is TGCAGCGTTGAAGGGGCAGGGGATAGCTCCTACAATGAGCAGTTCTTC.

The rearrangement uses TRBV7-6 and TRBJ1-2; D not certain. V lost 5 bases, J lost 6 bases, and 22 bases lay in between. Germline values: CDR1 SGHVS, CDR2 FNYEAQ. The CDR3 totals 16 residues. CDR3 residues: CASSPWRGAGIDGYTF. The CDR3 DNA reads TGTGCCAGCAGCCCTTGGAGAGGCGCGGGGATCGATGGCTACACCTTC.

This clone was seen a handful of times. The V call is TRBV5-6, the J call TRBJ2-7; 8 positions agree with TRBD1. Per germline, CDR1 SGHDT and CDR2 YYEEEE. The CDR3 has 11 amino acids. The trim removed 4 bases at V and 11 bases at J, leaving 5 bases unmatched. CDR3 bases: TGTGCCAGCAGCCTGGACAGGGCTGAGTACTTC. Translated, it gives CASSLDRAEYF.

This chain connects TRBV15 to TRBJ1-1; the match to TRBD1 covers 8 bases. Germline loops: CDR1 LNHNV, CDR2 YYDKDF (reference sequence). The J segment lost 6 bases and the V segment lost 0 bases, leaving 9 bases of the junction unmatched. CDR3 length: 16 residues. CDR3 DNA: TGTGCCACCAGCAGAGAGCAATTCAGGGGGCGGTCTGAAGCTTTCTTT. Translating it yields CATSREQFRGRSEAFF.

This clone was seen only a few times. The chain combines TRBV7-2 with TRBJ2-2; D is perhaps TRBD1 (6 bases). Germline-derived CDR1 and CDR2 are SGHTA and FQGNSA. Trimming stripped 5 bases from V and 2 bases from J, with 12 bases between. The CDR3 is made up of 15 amino acids. Here the CDR3 reads CASSPQGSNTGELFF. CDR3 nucleotide sequence: TGTGCCAGCAGCCCCCAGGGGAGTAACACCGGGGAGCTGTTTTTT.

This clone has a handful of counts. This sequence joins TRBV6-1 and TRBJ1-2; 8 nucleotides line up with TRBD1. V lost 2 bases to trimming and J lost 4 bases; unmatched junction nucleotides: 9. The length of the CDR3 is 16 residues. Looked up from germline, CDR1 is MNHNS and CDR2 is SASEGT. CDR3 nucleotide sequence: TGTGCCAGCAGTGAAAATGTCCGGACAGGGACCTATGGCTACACCTTC. It translates to CASSENVRTGTYGYTF.

This clone occurred a few times. This chain connects TRBV6-6 to TRBJ1-1; possible D gene TRBD1, 6 bases. The germline CDR1 and CDR2 sequences are MNHNY and SVGAGI (reference sequence). This CDR3 has 12 amino acids. With 5 bases removed from V and 7 bases from J, the gap between germline ends came to 11 bases. CDR3 DNA sequence: TGTGCCAGCAGTCAGGACAGTCATGAAGCTTTCTTT. Translated, it gives CASSQDSHEAFF.

This clone was counted many times. This sequence joins TRBV30 and TRBJ2-1, with D perhaps matching TRBD2 (6 bases). CDR3 length equals 13 residues. Per germline, CDR1 GTSNPN and CDR2 SVGIG (reference sequence). V was clipped by 3 bases and J by 6 bases, with 12 bases between them. The DNA of the CDR3 is TGTGCCTGGAGGGGTAGCGGCGCCAATGAGCAGTTCTTC. Protein product: CAWRGSGANEQFF.

This clone was recorded a few times. This chain connects TRBV27 to TRBJ2-1; 10 bases agree with TRBD2. Germline V gene data show CDR1 as MNHEY and CDR2 as SMNVEV (reference sequence). This CDR3 comprises 17 residues. J gave up 10 bases and V 7 bases, and 19 bases lay outside the gene matches. DNA for the CDR3: TGTGCCAGCACTTCGCTAGCGGGAGCAAGAGATAACTCCGAGCAGTTCTTC. It encodes CASTSLAGARDNSEQFF.

The rearrangement joins TRBV7-8 to TRBJ2-6; D is possibly TRBD1 (5 bases). Germline V lookup: CDR1 SGHVS, CDR2 FQNEAQ. The CDR3 extends over 16 amino acids. V lost 3 bases, J lost 0 bases, and 9 bases lay in between. CDR3 coding DNA: TGTGCCAGCAGCTTTACAGGTGACTCTGGGGCCAACGTCCTGACTTTC. Translating it yields CASSFTGDSGANVLTF. The complete variable domain, with remaining parts taken from reference TRBV7-8 and TRBJ2-6, reads GAGVSQSPRYKVAKRGQDVALRCDPISGHVSLFWYQQALGQGPEFLTYFQNEAQLDKSGLPSDRFFAERPEGSVSTLKIQRTQQEDSAVYLCASSFTGDSGANVLTFGAGSRLTVL.

The chain couples TRBV7-9 to TRBJ1-1; 9 bases are shared with TRBD1. Germline V gene lookup returns CDR1 SEHNR and CDR2 FQNEAQ (reference sequence). This CDR3 is built from 16 residues. V trimming: 5 bases; J trimming: 3 bases; junction bases outside the gene matches: 10. The CDR3 loop reads CASSVGQGYWDTEAFF. The CDR3 nucleotides are TGTGCCAGCAGCGTCGGACAGGGGTATTGGGACACTGAAGCTTTCTTT.

This clone was detected many times. The V and J genes are TRBV14 and TRBJ2-3; tentatively, D is TRBD2 (6 bases). Germline V lookup: CDR1 SGHDN, CDR2 FVKESK. This CDR3 has 15 amino acids. V lost 6 bases to trimming and J lost 0 bases, with 13 bases between them. CDR3 bases: TGTGCCAGCAGGGCGGGGTCCCAGAGCACAGATACGCAGTATTTT. Translation gives CASRAGSQSTDTQYF. Variable domain in full (rest from reference TRBV14 and TRBJ2-3): EAGVTQFPSHSVIEKGQTVTLRCDPISGHDNLYWYRRVMGKEIKFLLHFVKESKQDESGMPNNRFLAERTGGTYSTLKVQPAELEDSGVYFCASRAGSQSTDTQYFGPGTRLTVL.